This TCR beta chain was sequenced during a study of T cell changes during pregnancy in multiple sclerosis. The data were produced by immunoSEQ multiplex PCR, yet TCRdb's version contains in-frame clones alone and is incomplete. The table records approximately 64,000 clones, about nine tenths of them present only once. This specimen consisted of peripheral blood, obtained in the second trimester of pregnancy. The sequence was collected from a female donor in good health, enrolled as a control in a pregnancy study.

CDR3 in DNA: TGTGCCGCATGGACAGATATGAACACTGAAGCTTTCTTT. Translating it yields CAAWTDMNTEAFF. The rearrangement uses TRBV5-4 and TRBJ1-1, with D possibly matching TRBD1 (6 bases). CDR1 SGHNT and CDR2 YYREEE come from the germline V gene (reference sequence). Trimming left V 10 bases short and J 0 bases short, with 13 bases between. The CDR3 covers 13 residues. Drawing the rest from reference TRBV5-4 and TRBJ1-1, the complete variable domain is ETGVTQSPTHLIKTRGQQVTLRCSSQSGHNTVSWYQQALGQGPQFIFQYYREEENGRGNFPPRFSGLQFPNYSSELNVNALELDDSALYLCAAWTDMNTEAFFGQGTRLTVV.